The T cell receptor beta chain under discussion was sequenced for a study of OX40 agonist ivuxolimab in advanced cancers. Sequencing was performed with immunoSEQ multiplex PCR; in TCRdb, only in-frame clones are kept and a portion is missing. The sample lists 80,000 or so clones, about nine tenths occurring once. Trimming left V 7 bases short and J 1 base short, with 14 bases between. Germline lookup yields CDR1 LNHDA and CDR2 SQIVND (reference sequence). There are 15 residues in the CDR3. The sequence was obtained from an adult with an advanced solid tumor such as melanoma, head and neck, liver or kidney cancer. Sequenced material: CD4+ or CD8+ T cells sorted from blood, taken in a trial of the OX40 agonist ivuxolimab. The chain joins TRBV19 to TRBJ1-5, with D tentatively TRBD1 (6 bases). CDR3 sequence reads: CASTSTGFSNQPQHF. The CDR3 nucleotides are TGTGCCAGTACCTCAACAGGGTTCAGCAATCAGCCCCAGCATTTT.